These 11 T cell receptor beta chains were sequenced from one sample in a study of T-cell reconstitution after alpha-beta-depleted transplantation in children. The authors prepared the TCRbeta library with unique molecular identifiers. TCRdb analysed the PCR reads with MiXCR anew, one entry per CDR3 protein. The sample lists 900,000 or so distinct CDR3 sequences, approximately 15% occurring once. The input for sequencing was PBMCs, mostly from graft donor cells, taken 360 days after TCRalphabeta/CD19-depleted stem cell transplant. These TCRs come from a male patient aged 10 to 17 who had a stem cell transplant for acute lymphoblastic leukemia, so the T cells may come from the graft donor.

This chain joins TRBV27 and TRBJ2-1; perhaps D is TRBD1 or TRBD2 (5 bases each). This CDR3 comprises 19 residues. Germline assignment: CDR1 MNHEY and CDR2 SMNVEV (reference sequence). V shed 4 bases and J shed 6 bases, with 28 bases lying between them. CDR3 in DNA: TGTGCCAGCAGTTCTCCGCTTATGTCCAGGGTAGGTGAGGGCAATGAGCAGTTCTTC. Residues: CASSSPLMSRVGEGNEQFF.

This clonotype was seen only a few times. The genes are TRBV29-1 and TRBJ2-1; D not resolved. V was shortened by 0 bases and J by 9 bases, with 9 bases between the two germline ends. The CDR3 loop spans 12 amino acids. Germline V gene sequence: CDR1 SQVTM, CDR2 ANQGSEA. The CDR3 protein is CSVEDPNSEQFF. For the CDR3, the DNA is TGCAGCGTTGAAGATCCGAATAGTGAGCAGTTCTTC.

The CDR3 coding sequence is TGCGCCAGCAGCCAACCGGGACTCGTCACTGAAGCTTTCTTT. This translates into CASSQPGLVTEAFF. V and J are TRBV4-1 and TRBJ1-1; D may be TRBD1 (5 bases). V dropped 2 bases and J dropped 4 bases, with 11 bases sitting between them. The CDR3 has 14 residues. The germline V gene has CDR1 MGHRA and CDR2 YSYEKL.

This sequence joins TRBV19 and TRBJ1-1; 8 bases match TRBD1. The CDR3 covers 14 residues. Germline V gives CDR1 LNHDA, CDR2 SQIVND (reference sequence). V gave up 7 bases and J gave up 1 base; unmatched junction bases: 5. CDR3 nucleotides: TGTGCCAGTAATCCCGACAGGGGGAACACTGAAGCTTTCTTT. Its protein is CASNPDRGNTEAFF.

The J gene is TRBJ1-1, the V gene TRBV18, with a tentative D call TRBD1 (5 bases). The CDR3 runs 17 residues. Per the germline V gene, CDR1 is KGHSH and CDR2 is LQKENI. The V end was cut by 3 bases, the J end by 3 bases, with 20 bases between. The CDR3 sequence is CASSPGEQVWEDTEAFF. The DNA of the CDR3 is TGTGCCAGCTCACCTGGGGAACAGGTATGGGAGGACACTGAAGCTTTCTTT.

This clonotype was seen only a few times. This rearrangement joins TRBV5-1 to TRBJ2-1; D possibly uses TRBD1 or TRBD2 (6 bases each). Germline V gene lookup returns CDR1 SGHRS and CDR2 YFSETQ. Trimming shortened V by 4 bases and J by 9 bases, and 17 bases separated the two germline ends. The CDR3 loop spans 14 amino acids. The CDR3 sequence: CASSPGLLGGEQFF. CDR3 DNA sequence: TGCGCCAGCAGCCCGGGACTGCTAGGGGGTGAGCAGTTCTTC.

The rearrangement links TRBV16 to TRBJ1-1; D uncertain. This CDR3 has 14 residues. Germline values: CDR1 KGHSY, CDR2 FQNENV. Trimming shortened V by 7 bases and J by 0 bases, and 12 bases separated the two germline ends. CDR3: CASITIGMNTEAFF. The CDR3 DNA is TGTGCCAGCATCACGATCGGCATGAACACTGAAGCTTTCTTT.

This clonotype was seen a few times. V usage is TRBV9 and J usage is TRBJ2-3; perhaps TRBD1 as D (5 bases). CDR3 length: 15 residues. Germline CDR1 SGDLS, CDR2 YYNGEE. V was pared by 4 bases and J by 0 bases, with 12 bases between. CDR3: CASSQGVSSTDTQYF. CDR3 DNA: TGTGCCAGCAGCCAAGGGGTTTCTAGCACAGATACGCAGTATTTT.

This clonotype was observed a few times. The V call is TRBV30, the J call TRBJ2-1, with D perhaps assigned TRBD1 or TRBD2 (6 bases each). Germline V gives CDR1 GTSNPN, CDR2 SVGIG (reference sequence). The CDR3 consists of 10 residues. The V end lost 5 bases, the J end lost 9 bases, and 8 bases lay between the germline ends. Written as DNA, the CDR3 is TGTGCCTGGGAGGGGGGTGAGCAGTTCTTC. Amino acids: CAWEGGEQFF.

V is TRBV19 and J is TRBJ1-4; D not certain. CDR1 and CDR2 (germline): LNHDA, SQIVND (reference sequence). This CDR3 region has 14 residues. V was clipped by 5 bases and J by 0 bases, with 7 bases between them. The DNA of the CDR3 is TGTGCCAGTAGTTGGAGTGCAACTAATGAAAAACTGTTTTTT. It yields the protein CASSWSATNEKLFF.

This clonotype was counted only a few times. The V and J genes are TRBV19 and TRBJ2-3, with no clear D. Deletions cut 5 bases from V and 0 bases from J, with 9 bases between. The length of the CDR3 is 14 residues. Germline V gives CDR1 LNHDA, CDR2 SQIVND (reference sequence). CDR3 nucleotides: TGTGCCAGTAGTGTTCCCGCTAGCACAGATACGCAGTATTTT. This encodes CASSVPASTDTQYF.